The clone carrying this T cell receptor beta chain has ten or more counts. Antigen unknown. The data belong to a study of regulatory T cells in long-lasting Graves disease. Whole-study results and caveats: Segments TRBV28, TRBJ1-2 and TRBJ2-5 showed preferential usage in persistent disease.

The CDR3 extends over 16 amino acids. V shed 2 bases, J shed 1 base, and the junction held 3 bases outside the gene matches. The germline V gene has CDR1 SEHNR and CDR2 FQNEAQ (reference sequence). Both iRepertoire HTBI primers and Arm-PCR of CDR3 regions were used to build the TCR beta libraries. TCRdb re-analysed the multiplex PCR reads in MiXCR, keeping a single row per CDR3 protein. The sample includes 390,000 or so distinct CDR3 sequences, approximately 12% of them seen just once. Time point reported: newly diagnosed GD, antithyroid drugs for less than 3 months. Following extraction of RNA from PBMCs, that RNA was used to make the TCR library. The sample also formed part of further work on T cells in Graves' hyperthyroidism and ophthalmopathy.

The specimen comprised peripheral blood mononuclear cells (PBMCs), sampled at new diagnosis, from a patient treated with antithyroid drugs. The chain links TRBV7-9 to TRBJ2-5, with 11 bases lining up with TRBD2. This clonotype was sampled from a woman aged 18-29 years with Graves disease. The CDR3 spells CASSLTSGRLQETQYF. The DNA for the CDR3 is TGTGCCAGCAGCTTAACTAGCGGGAGACTCCAAGAGACCCAGTACTTC.